Listed below are T cell receptor beta chains from one sample, sequenced in a study of blood T cells in healthy people across ages. TCRdb re-analysed the 5' RACE reads in MiXCR, keeping a single row per CDR3 protein. Of 1,500,000 or so distinct CDR3 sequences listed, roughly 64% are singletons. Source material: blood. The receptors come from a young man in good health. The CDR3 runs from the conserved cysteine through the conserved F or W. The D gene is left open where the match is weak. Clone size is shown for a subset of rows, as once, few, many or a class of expanded clone.

TRBD1,TRBJ2-3,TRBV5-1,few,CASSFGDRSTDTQYF
.,TRBJ2-4,TRBV4-1,.,CASSQVWAGNQNIQYF
TRBD1,TRBJ1-2,TRBV7-2,.,CASSLGDSSYGYTF
.,TRBJ2-5,TRBV20-1,.,CSARDVWETQYF
.,TRBJ2-3,TRBV29-1,.,CSVKGRITDTQYF
TRBD2,TRBJ2-3,TRBV7-9,.,CASSPTGTMGADTQYF
TRBD2,TRBJ2-2,TRBV13,.,CASSPRTSGNGELFF
.,TRBJ2-5,TRBV13,few,CASSGLTQETQYF
.,TRBJ2-1,TRBV5-1,.,CASSLALHNEQFF
.,TRBJ1-5,TRBV4-1,few,CASSPGMYSNQPQHF
TRBD1,TRBJ2-7,TRBV6-6,.,CASSMEGQGNEQYF
.,TRBJ2-7,TRBV14,.,CASSQEKAGRPGPSYEQYF
.,TRBJ2-1,TRBV12-3/TRBV12-4,.,CASSLGGRTGRLDEQFF
TRBD1,TRBJ2-7,TRBV5-1,.,CASSLVGQGWESYEQYF
.,TRBJ2-2,TRBV6-1,.,CASRPGPLNTGELFF
.,TRBJ2-1,TRBV7-9,.,CASTPPSHNEQFF
.,TRBJ1-1,TRBV21-1,.,CASSRTGRVNTEAFF
.,TRBJ2-7,TRBV7-9,.,CASSIRGSTYEQYF
.,TRBJ2-5,TRBV5-1,.,CASSLRRAHQETQYF
TRBD1,TRBJ2-7,TRBV28,.,CASRVTGAGKQYF
TRBD1,TRBJ2-7,TRBV29-1,.,CSVEVPGTGYEQYF
.,TRBJ2-7,TRBV20-1,.,CSARARSDYEQYF
.,TRBJ2-3,TRBV20-1,few,CSARDSLVGTANTDTQYF
.,TRBJ1-2,TRBV4-2,.,CASSSTQAMGYGYTF
.,.,TRBV6-2/TRBV6-3,.,CASTLHPYEQYF
.,TRBJ1-2,TRBV20-1,.,CSATRTINGYTF
TRBD1,TRBJ1-2,TRBV29-1,.,CSVLTGSNMGYTF